Described below is a single TCR beta chain sequence and its context. The same CDR3 is also encoded by other DNA sequences in this sample. The record originates from a study of shared clonotypes between healthy human individuals. Sequencing was performed with immunoSEQ multiplex PCR; in TCRdb, only in-frame clones are kept and a portion is missing. The top ten clones hold 1.5% to 2% of a sample with about 700,000 clones, approximately 74% of them seen once. The sample consisted of memory CD4+ T cells sorted from blood. Stated subset: CD45RA-negative fraction. This sequence originates from a woman younger than 45 in good health.

The CDR3 loop reads CASSVRDSRYEQYF. The DNA of the CDR3 is TGTGCCAGTAGTGTCCGGGACAGCCGGTACGAGCAGTACTTC. The J gene is TRBJ2-7, the V gene TRBV19, with 7 nucleotides matching TRBD1. Trimming took 5 bases from V and 4 from J; bases not matched to a gene: 8. This CDR3 spans 14 amino acids. Germline V gene data show CDR1 as LNHDA and CDR2 as SQIVND (reference sequence). The whole variable domain, filled in from reference TRBV19 and TRBJ2-7, reads DGGITQSPKYLFRKEGQNVTLSCEQNLNHDAMYWYRQDPGQGLRLIYYSQIVNDFQKGDIAEGYSVSREKKESFPLTVTSAQKNPTAFYLCASSVRDSRYEQYFGPGTRLTVT.